This record looks at one T cell receptor beta chain sequence and its context. This sample was taken from a study of CD8+ T cells in alopecia areata. RNA extraction was followed by reverse transcription into cDNA, which acted as the sequencing template. TCRdb's copy holds only in-frame clones and misses some; the assay was immunoSEQ multiplex PCR. This table holds about 170,000 clones, 65% to 75% found once. The source of this sequence is a human donor with alopecia areata. The source was CD8+ T cells sorted from blood, collected at week 0.

DNA of the CDR3: TGTGCTAGTGGTTGGGGGTATTCGGGGGACTCTGGGGCCAACGTCCTGACTTTC. It specifies CASGWGYSGDSGANVLTF. The genes are TRBV12-5 and TRBJ2-6; TRBD2 might be the D (6 bases). The CDR3 has 18 residues. Trimming took off 4 bases at V and 0 bases at J, with 16 bases between the two ends. CDR1 is LGHNT and CDR2 is FRNRAP in the germline V gene.